The subject of this entry is one T cell receptor beta chain. The data stem from a study of blood T cell repertoires in COVID-19. Whole-study context: In each case, the material was cDNA or gDNA derived from T cells, B-cell-depleted T cells, or PBMCs.

V lost 1 base, J lost 0 bases, and 13 bases lay in between. This CDR3 has 17 residues. Germline-derived CDR1 and CDR2 are SGHVS and FNYEAQ. TCRdb's table, derived via immunoSEQ multiplex PCR, lists solely in-frame clones and lacks some. Here the sample spans around 160,000 clones, 75% to 85% being singletons. The chain has TRBV7-6 and TRBJ2-1, with D possibly being TRBD2 (6 bases). Sequencing was performed on peripheral blood. The sequence was obtained from a human donor in a cohort sampled during active COVID-19. CDR3 amino acids: CASSLGDFRSSYNEQFF. CDR3 nucleotides: TGTGCCAGCAGCTTAGGGGACTTTCGGAGCTCCTACAATGAGCAGTTCTTC.